The clone carrying this T cell receptor beta chain was detected only once. Its target is unknown. This sample was included in a study of siplizumab effects on memory and regulatory T cells. Study results and caveats: Mapping to unstimulated subsets was achieved for only a minor fraction of alloreactive clones. Alloreactive sequences traceable to unstimulated CD4+ memory cells were significantly reduced by siplizumab.

Every sample had approximately 10^5 of its TCR templates assayed. Method: immunoSEQ multiplex PCR; TCRdb's copy keeps in-frame clones and lacks some. The table has 95,000 to 100,000 clones, 80% to 95% seen once; the top ten hold approximately 12%. This CDR3 has 14 residues. Per the germline V gene, CDR1 is ENHRY and CDR2 is SYGVKD. The trim removed 3 bases at V and 1 base at J, leaving 1 base unmatched. This clonotype originated in a human donor in good health. This chain joins TRBV10-3 and TRBJ2-7, with TRBD2 matching over 9 bases. Sequencing was carried out using non-Treg CD4+ T cells sorted from blood. Written as DNA, the CDR3 is TGTGCCATCAGTGATAGCGGGGGTTCCTACGAGCAGTACTTC. Translation gives CAISDSGGSYEQYF.